The rows below give T cell receptor beta chains drawn from one sample of a study of cytomegalovirus exposure and HLA in healthy donors. The assay was immunoSEQ multiplex PCR, and TCRdb's table has in-frame clones only and misses some. The repertoire includes about 130,000 clones, around four fifths of them detected once, and approximately 1% sits in the top ten. Sample: PBMCs. Receptors originate from a boy aged 5 to 17 in good health and CMV-seronegative. CDR3s include the opening cysteine and the closing phenylalanine or tryptophan. D genes are given only for firm matches. Size tells how often a clone was seen (once, few, many) or the class of an expanded clone, and some rows leave it out.

>TRBJ2-7|TRBV6-5|NA|TRBD2|15
TGTGCCAGCAGTCCCCTAGCGGGAGGACCCTCGGGGCAGTACTTC
CASSPLAGGPSGQYF
>TRBJ2-3|TRBV2|NA|NA|15
TGTGCCAGCAGTGAAGTACTCTCCTCCACAGATACGCAGTATTTT
CASSEVLSSTDTQYF
>TRBJ2-1|TRBV5-1|NA|TRBD2|15
TGCGCCAGCAGCTCCCCGGGACTAGGGGATAATGAGCAGTTCTTC
CASSSPGLGDNEQFF
>TRBJ2-7|TRBV7-9|NA|TRBD2|16
TGTGCCAGCAGCCCTCGGGAGGGAGAGGGGTTTTACGAGCAGTACTTC
CASSPREGEGFYEQYF
>TRBJ2-5|TRBV7-2|NA|NA|11
TGTGCCAGCTCCCCACAAGAGACCCAGTACTTC
CASSPQETQYF
>TRBJ2-2|TRBV7-2|NA|NA|14
TGTGCCAGCAGCTTACGGCGGGTAGACGGGGAGCTGTTTTTT
CASSLRRVDGELFF
>TRBJ2-5|TRBV7-6|once|TRBD2|16
TGTGCCAGCAGCTTAGCTCCTCGGACTAGTGAAGAGACCCAGTACTTC
CASSLAPRTSEETQYF
>TRBJ2-7|TRBV5-4|NA|NA|15
TGTGCCAGCAGCTTCGAAGGGGGACGAGTGAGCGAGCAGTACTTC
CASSFEGGRVSEQYF
>TRBJ2-1|TRBV6-1|NA|NA|14
TGTGCCAGCAGCCCCTACAGGGCCTACAATGAGCAGTTCTTC
CASSPYRAYNEQFF
>TRBJ1-4|TRBV4-1|NA|NA|15
TGCGCCAGCAGCCACTCGATACAGGATAATGAAAAACTGTTTTTT
CASSHSIQDNEKLFF
>TRBJ2-1|TRBV6-1|NA|NA|14
TGTGCCAGCAGCCCTCCCCCACTCTACAATGAGCAGTTCTTC
CASSPPPLYNEQFF
>TRBJ2-7|TRBV5-4|few|NA|13
TGTGCCAGCAGCTTTATGTCCTCCTACGAGCAGTACTTC
CASSFMSSYEQYF
>TRBJ2-5|TRBV7-2|NA|NA|12
TGTGCCAGCGGTGACTTTCAAGAGACCCAGTACTTC
CASGDFQETQYF
>TRBJ2-1|TRBV28|NA|NA|14
TGTGCCAGCAGTTTACGTAGCAATCTCAATGAGCAGTTCTTC
CASSLRSNLNEQFF
>TRBJ2-7|TRBV27|NA|TRBD2|14
TGTGCCAGCAAAGCCACTAGCGGACTATACGAGCAGTACTTC
CASKATSGLYEQYF
>TRBJ2-2|TRBV6-1|once|NA|11
TGTGCCAGCAGCTCGACCGGGGAGCTGTTTTTT
CASSSTGELFF